This T cell receptor (beta chain) was sequenced for a study of regulatory T cells in long-lasting Graves disease. For TCR beta, libraries came from iRepertoire HTBI primers and Arm-PCR of CDR3 regions. TCRdb re-called the multiplex PCR reads through MiXCR, storing one row per CDR3 protein. This sample has 550,000 to 700,000 distinct CDR3 sequences, with approximately 16% found just once. This clonotype was counted ten times or more. Indicated time point: newly diagnosed GD, antithyroid drugs for less than 3 months. With RNA extracted from PBMCs as input, the TCR library was made. This same sample was also taken into another study, of T cells in Graves' hyperthyroidism and ophthalmopathy. Turning to that study: Stable hyperthyroidism was told apart from ophthalmopathy by a model built on 13 V-J features.

The clonotype originates from a man in his late teens or twenties with Graves disease. The specimen comprised peripheral blood mononuclear cells (PBMCs), sampled at new diagnosis, from a patient treated with antithyroid drugs.

CDR3 amino acids: CASSFSAGEETQYF. CDR3 bases: TGCGCCAGCAGCTTTTCCGCGGGTGAGGAGACCCAGTACTTC. This sequence joins TRBV5-1 and TRBJ2-5; weak D call: TRBD2 (5 bases). The germline V gene has CDR1 SGHRS and CDR2 YFSETQ. The CDR3 sequence is 14 residues long. The germline V and J ends were trimmed by 2 bases and 5 bases, with 13 bases remaining between them.